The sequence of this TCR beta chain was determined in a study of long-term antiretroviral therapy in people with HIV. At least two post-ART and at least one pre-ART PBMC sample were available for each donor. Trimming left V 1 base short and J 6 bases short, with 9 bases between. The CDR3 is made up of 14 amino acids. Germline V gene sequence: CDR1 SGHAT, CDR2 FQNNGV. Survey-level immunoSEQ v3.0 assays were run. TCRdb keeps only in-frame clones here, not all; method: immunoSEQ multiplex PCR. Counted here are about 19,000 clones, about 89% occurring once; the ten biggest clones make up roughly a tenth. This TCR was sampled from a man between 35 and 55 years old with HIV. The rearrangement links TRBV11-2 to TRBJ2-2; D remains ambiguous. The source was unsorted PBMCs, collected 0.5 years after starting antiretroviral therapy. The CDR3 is CASSLGVLPGELFF. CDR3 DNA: TGTGCCAGCAGCTTAGGAGTGTTACCCGGGGAGCTGTTTTTT.